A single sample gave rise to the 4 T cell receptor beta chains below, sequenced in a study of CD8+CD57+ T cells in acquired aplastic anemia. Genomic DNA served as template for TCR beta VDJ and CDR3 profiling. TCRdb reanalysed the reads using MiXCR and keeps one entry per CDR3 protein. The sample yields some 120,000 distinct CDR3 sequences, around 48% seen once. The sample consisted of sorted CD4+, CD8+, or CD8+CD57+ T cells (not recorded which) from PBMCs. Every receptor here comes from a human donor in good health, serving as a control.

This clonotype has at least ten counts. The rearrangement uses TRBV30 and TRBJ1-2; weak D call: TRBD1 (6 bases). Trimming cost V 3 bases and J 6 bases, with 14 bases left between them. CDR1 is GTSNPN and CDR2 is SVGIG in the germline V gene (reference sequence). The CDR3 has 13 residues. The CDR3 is CAWSANRVNGYTF. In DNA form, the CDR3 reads TGTGCCTGGAGCGCAAACAGGGTCAATGGCTACACCTTC.

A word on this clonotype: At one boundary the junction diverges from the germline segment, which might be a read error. CDR3 DNA sequence: TGCGCCAGCAGTGTACGGGCATCGAACGCTGAAGCTTTCTTT. Its protein product is CASSVRASNAEAFF. The chain combines TRBV5-1 with TRBJ1-1, with D hard to call. In germline, CDR1 is SGHRS, CDR2 YFSETQ. The CDR3 extends over 14 amino acids.

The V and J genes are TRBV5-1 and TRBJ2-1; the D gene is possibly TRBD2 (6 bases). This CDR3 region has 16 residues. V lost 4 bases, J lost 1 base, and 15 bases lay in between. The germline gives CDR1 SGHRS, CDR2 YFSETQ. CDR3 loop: CASSTRRVTSYNEQFF. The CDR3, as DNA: TGCGCCAGCAGCACGAGGAGGGTGACGTCCTACAATGAGCAGTTCTTC. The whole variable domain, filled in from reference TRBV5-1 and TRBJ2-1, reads KAGVTQTPRYLIKTRGQQVTLSCSPISGHRSVSWYQQTPGQGLQFLFEYFSETQRNKGNFPGRFSGRQFSNSRSEMNVSTLELGDSALYLCASSTRRVTSYNEQFFGPGTRLTVL.

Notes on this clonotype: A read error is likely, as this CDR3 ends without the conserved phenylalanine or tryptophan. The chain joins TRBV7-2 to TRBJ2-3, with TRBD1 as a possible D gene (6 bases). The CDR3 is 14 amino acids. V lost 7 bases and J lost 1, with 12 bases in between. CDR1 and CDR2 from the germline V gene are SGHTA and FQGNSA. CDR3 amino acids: CASKNRDRTDTQYS. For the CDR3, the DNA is TGTGCCAGCAAAAACAGGGATCGCACAGATACGCAGTATTCT.